This T cell receptor beta chain was identified during a study of CD4 T cells in relation to SARS-CoV-2 and coronaviruses. Study-wide results and limits: No donor gave both pre-pandemic and post-infection samples.

Naive or memory CD4+ cells were cultured 1:1 with T cell-depleted PBMCs plus CEF. A note on this clone: As yet, its antigen is unknown.

Germline CDR1 SGDLS, CDR2 YYNGEE. V was pared by 4 bases and J by 2 bases, with 7 bases of the junction left unmatched. The CDR3 spans 15 residues. Naive and memory CD4+ T cells were cultured with CEF, then survey-sequenced. Only in-frame clones appear in the TCRdb table, and some are missing; sequencing was by immunoSEQ multiplex PCR. The data contain about 41,000 clones, approximately 82% of them seen just once; the ten biggest clones take up 4.5%. The material sequenced was naive CD4+ T cells from PBMCs, cultured in vitro. Subset meaning: naive CD4+ T cells isolated by negative enrichment. The TCR was taken from an adult with COVID-19. The rearrangement joins TRBV9 to TRBJ2-7, with 9 bases lining up with TRBD2. CDR3 DNA sequence: TGTGCCAGCAGCCCTAGCGGGGATACTGCCTACGAGCAGTACTTC. Encoded protein: CASSPSGDTAYEQYF.